The T cell receptor (beta chain) described here comes from a study of radiation and T cells in renal cell carcinoma. Documented time point: baseline pretreatment blood. Treatment: 15 Gy SBRT to primary tumor, nephrectomy 4 weeks later. This table comes from immunoSEQ multiplex PCR, and its TCRdb copy is limited to in-frame clones, with some not included. The sample includes 150,000 or so clones, about 88% of them seen just once. The CDR3 sequence is 12 residues long. CDR1 and CDR2 (germline): SQVTM, ANQGSEA. V was shortened by 8 bases and J by 0 bases, with 10 bases between the two germline ends. This receptor was taken from a woman in her forties or fifties with renal cell carcinoma. The sequencing used blood, collected from a patient whose treatment included radiotherapy and nephrectomy. This rearrangement joins TRBV29-1 to TRBJ2-5; no definite D call. The CDR3 spells CSTGRYQETQYF. The DNA of the CDR3 is TGCAGCACCGGCAGGTACCAAGAGACCCAGTACTTC.